Sequencing of this T cell receptor (beta chain) was carried out in a study of cytomegalovirus exposure and HLA in healthy donors. Study-wide results and caveats: Most TCR sequences were seen very rarely across donors, but some public TCRs occurred in many. There were a few CMV-associated chains whose specificity for CMV antigens was confirmed in vitro.

In germline, CDR1 is SNHLY, CDR2 FYNNEI. The CDR3 contains 18 residues. The V and J ends lost 7 bases and 0 bases, in that order; junction bases with no gene match: 15. Concerning this clone: As yet, its antigen is unknown.

The method was immunoSEQ multiplex PCR; TCRdb's version includes in-frame clones alone and lacks a portion of them. The data hold tens of thousands of clones, with about 90% observed a single time. Separate from the roughly 720-subject first cohort, the approximately 120-subject validation cohort was the one that the donors belonged to. The chain is built from TRBV2 and TRBJ2-7, with 10 bases fitting TRBD2. The sequenced sample consisted of PBMCs. The clonotype was recovered from a man aged 18 to 35 in good health and CMV-seronegative. In DNA form, the CDR3 reads TGTGCCAGCACCCTAAGGGACCTTTCTAGCGGGAGCTCCTACGAGCAGTACTTC. Translated, it gives CASTLRDLSSGSSYEQYF.